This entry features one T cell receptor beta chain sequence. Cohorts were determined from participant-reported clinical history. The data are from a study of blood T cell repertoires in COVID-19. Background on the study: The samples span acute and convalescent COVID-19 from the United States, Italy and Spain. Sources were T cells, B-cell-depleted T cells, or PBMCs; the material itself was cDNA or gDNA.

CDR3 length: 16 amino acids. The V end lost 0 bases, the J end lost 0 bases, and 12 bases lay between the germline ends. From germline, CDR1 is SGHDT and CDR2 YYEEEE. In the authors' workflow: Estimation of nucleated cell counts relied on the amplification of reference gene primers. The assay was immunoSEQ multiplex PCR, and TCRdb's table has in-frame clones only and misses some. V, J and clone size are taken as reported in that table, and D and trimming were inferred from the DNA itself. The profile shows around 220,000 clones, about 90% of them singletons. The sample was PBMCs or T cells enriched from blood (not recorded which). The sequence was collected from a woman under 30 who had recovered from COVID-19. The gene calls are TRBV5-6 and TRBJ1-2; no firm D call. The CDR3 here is CASSLVAPEANYGYTF. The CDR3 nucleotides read TGTGCCAGCAGCTTGGTCGCCCCAGAAGCTAACTATGGCTACACCTTC.